The 27 T cell receptor beta chains listed next were all sequenced from one sample in a study of cytomegalovirus exposure and HLA in healthy donors. Primers: 60 Vbeta forward and 13 Jbeta reverse. The method was immunoSEQ multiplex PCR; TCRdb's version includes in-frame clones alone and lacks a portion of them. The table includes 80,000 to 100,000 clones, 81% detected once. The sample was PBMCs. Source of these receptors: a man between 35 and 55 years old in good health and CMV-seropositive.

This chain links TRBV6-5 with TRBJ1-1; TRBD1 matches at 9 bases. Losses at the gene ends were 8 bases for V and 5 bases for J; bases not matched to a gene: 9. Looked up from germline, CDR1 is MNHEY and CDR2 is SVGAGI. This CDR3 comprises 14 residues. CDR3 DNA sequence: TGTGCCAGCCGGGACAGGGCTGGAGGGACTGAAGCTTTCTTT. Translating gives CASRDRAGGTEAFF.

In its sample, this clone was seen a few times. The V call is TRBV28, the J call TRBJ1-2; D is ambiguous. This CDR3 region has 14 residues. With 6 bases removed from V and 7 bases from J, the gap between germline ends came to 18 bases. Germline CDR1 MDHEN, CDR2 SYDVKM. CDR3 bases: TGTGCCAGCAGCCCGGGCCTCGTGGAGGGTGGCTACACCTTC. It is translated as CASSPGLVEGGYTF.

The chain joins TRBV30 to TRBJ1-1; D unclear. V shed 3 bases and J shed 1 base, with 12 bases lying between them. Germline V CDR1 and CDR2: GTSNPN, SVGIG (reference sequence). The CDR3 sequence is 14 residues long. The CDR3 DNA reads TGTGCCTGGAGGTTTAACCCCGGGAACACTGAAGCTTTCTTT. This sequence encodes CAWRFNPGNTEAFF.

The J gene is TRBJ2-7, the V gene TRBV5-1; 8 bases match TRBD2. The CDR3 is 14 amino acids. Per germline, CDR1 SGHRS and CDR2 YFSETQ. The V gene end was trimmed by 2 bases and the J gene end by 5 bases; junction bases not matched to a gene: 6. Here the CDR3 reads CASSLSGRSDEQYF. The CDR3, as DNA: TGCGCCAGCAGCTTAAGCGGGAGATCAGACGAGCAGTACTTC.

Notes on this clone: At one boundary the junction diverges from the germline segment, which might be a read error. The chain employs TRBV2 and TRBJ1-5; D not resolved. Germline loops: CDR1 SNHLY, CDR2 FYNNEI. This CDR3 is 14 amino acids long. In DNA form, the CDR3 reads TGTGCCAGCCGCCCGGGAGGTAGCAATCAGCCCCAGCTTTTT. Protein sequence: CASRPGGSNQPQLF.

This clone was detected once. V is TRBV7-2 and J is TRBJ2-3; 10 nucleotides line up with TRBD2. The V segment lost 3 bases and the J segment 1 base; nucleotides outside the gene matches: 4. Germline CDR1 and CDR2: SGHTA and FQGNSA. This CDR3 region has 16 residues. CDR3: CASSFPGTSGTDTQYF. In DNA, the CDR3 is TGTGCCAGCAGCTTTCCCGGGACTAGCGGCACAGATACGCAGTATTTT.

There are a few counts of this clone. V is TRBV27 and J is TRBJ2-6; 8 bases line up with TRBD1. Germline trimming cut 6 bases from V and 2 bases from J; bases unmatched to any gene: 0. The germline V gene encodes CDR1 MNHEY and CDR2 SMNVEV (reference sequence). This CDR3 has 14 residues. This CDR3 is CASRTGAGANVLTF. CDR3 DNA sequence: TGTGCCAGCAGGACAGGGGCTGGGGCCAACGTCCTGACTTTC.

This chain links TRBV5-1 with TRBJ1-3, with a tentative D call TRBD1 (5 bases). Per germline, CDR1 SGHRS and CDR2 YFSETQ. The CDR3 sequence is 15 residues long. V was cut by 0 bases and J by 4 bases, with 11 bases left in between. The CDR3: CASSLVEGAGNTIYF. CDR3 sequence (DNA): TGCGCCAGCAGCTTGGTGGAAGGGGCCGGAAACACCATATATTTT.

This chain uses TRBV19 with TRBJ1-2, with 7 bases identical to TRBD1. Germline V lookup: CDR1 LNHDA, CDR2 SQIVND (reference sequence). V shed 7 bases and J 4 bases; nucleotides not matched to a gene: 9. The CDR3 runs 14 residues. Here the CDR3 reads CASKQGVHGYGYTF. For the CDR3, the DNA is TGTGCCAGTAAGCAGGGGGTTCACGGCTATGGCTACACCTTC.

J is TRBJ2-2 and V is TRBV7-8; TRBD2 is a possible D gene (5 bases). With 4 bases removed from V and 0 bases from J, the gap between germline ends came to 12 bases. Per the germline V gene, CDR1 is SGHVS and CDR2 is FQNEAQ. CDR3 size: 16 residues. The CDR3 region has the DNA TGTGCCAGCAGCTCTGTCATGGAGGCGAACACCGGGGAGCTGTTTTTT. Translated, it gives CASSSVMEANTGELFF.

The chain employs TRBV4-1 and TRBJ1-2; TRBD1 matches at 11 bases. Germline CDR1 is MGHRA and CDR2 is YSYEKL. The CDR3 consists of 16 residues. Losses at the gene ends were 3 bases for V and 7 bases for J; bases not matched to a gene: 10. This CDR3 is CASSHGQGARSGGYTF. For the CDR3, the DNA is TGCGCCAGCAGCCACGGACAGGGGGCGCGTTCGGGTGGCTACACCTTC.

The chain links TRBV11-1 to TRBJ1-1; 7 bases line up with TRBD1. CDR1 is SGHAT and CDR2 is FQDESV in the germline V gene (reference sequence). The CDR3 spans 14 residues. V shed 1 base, J shed 7 bases, and the junction held 6 bases outside the gene matches. Here the CDR3 DNA reads TGTGCCAGCAGCTTAGAGGGGGCAGGCTATGAAGCTTTCTTT. Its protein is CASSLEGAGYEAFF.

The chain carries TRBV13 and TRBJ1-1; weak D call: TRBD1 (5 bases). Trimming shortened V by 6 bases and J by 5 bases, and 13 bases separated the two germline ends. CDR3 length: 13 residues. Germline V lookup: CDR1 PRHDT, CDR2 FYEKMQ (reference sequence). The CDR3 sequence is CASSVDRYTEAFF. The CDR3 DNA is TGTGCCAGCAGTGTTGACAGATATACTGAAGCTTTCTTT.

The chain carries TRBV11-3 and TRBJ2-5; D possibly corresponds to TRBD1 (5 bases). The J call could be wrong; TRBJ2-7 is a better fit for the DNA end. Germline CDR1 and CDR2: SGHNT and YENEEA. CDR3 length equals 13 residues. As DNA, the CDR3 is TGTGCCAGCAGCGAATATCAGGGCTACGAGCAGTACTTC. This sequence encodes CASSEYQGYEQYF.

The chain is built from TRBV5-4 and TRBJ1-1, with D uncertain. CDR1 and CDR2 (germline): SGHNT, YYREEE (reference sequence). This CDR3 contains 14 residues. The V end lost 0 bases, the J end lost 2 bases, and 8 bases lay between the germline ends. The CDR3 region has the DNA TGTGCCAGCAGCTTGGGAGGAGCTAACACTGAAGCTTTCTTT. Its protein product is CASSLGGANTEAFF.

This chain links TRBV27 with TRBJ2-7; 7 bases align to TRBD1. The germline V gene encodes CDR1 MNHEY and CDR2 SMNVEV (reference sequence). The CDR3 consists of 16 residues. V dropped 2 bases and J dropped 5; count of bases not matched to a gene: 12. The CDR3 bases are TGTGCCAGCAGTTTACCTAGGACGGACAGGCCACACGAGCAGTACTTC. This sequence encodes CASSLPRTDRPHEQYF.

The V gene is TRBV2, the J gene TRBJ2-7, with TRBD2 as a possible D gene (6 bases). The V gene's germline CDR1 is SNHLY and CDR2 FYNNEI. The CDR3 is made up of 14 amino acids. Trimming shortened V by 5 bases and J by 1 base, and 12 bases separated the two germline ends. This CDR3 is CASSPSVYSYEQYF. The CDR3 DNA follows: TGTGCCAGCAGTCCTAGCGTCTATTCCTACGAGCAGTACTTC.

This clone was seen more than once but under ten times. The chain is built from TRBV19 and TRBJ1-2, with D possibly matching TRBD1 (5 bases). Germline V gene lookup returns CDR1 LNHDA and CDR2 SQIVND (reference sequence). This CDR3 is 14 amino acids long. Trimming pared 4 bases from V and 8 bases from J, leaving 17 bases between. The CDR3, as DNA: TGTGCCAGTAGTACCTCCGGGCCCTACAGGGGCTACACCTTC. Its protein is CASSTSGPYRGYTF.

V and J are TRBV27 and TRBJ2-7; 9 nucleotides match TRBD1. Germline CDR1 and CDR2: MNHEY and SMNVEV (reference sequence). J lost 4 bases, V lost 4 bases, and 11 bases had no gene match. This CDR3 region has 16 residues. The CDR3 nucleotides read TGTGCCAGCAGTTCCCCTCCGGGACAGGGCCCTTACGAGCAGTACTTC. Translating it yields CASSSPPGQGPYEQYF.

The CDR3 region is CASSLPSDSEAFF. The DNA for the CDR3 is TGTGCCAGCAGCTTACCATCGGACAGTGAAGCTTTCTTT. The chain uses TRBV7-9 and TRBJ1-1; D may be TRBD1 (6 bases). The V gene lost 2 bases and the J gene lost 7 bases, with 11 bases spanning the gap. Germline V lookup: CDR1 SEHNR, CDR2 FQNEAQ (reference sequence). The CDR3 contains 13 residues.

V is TRBV4-1 and J is TRBJ2-5; 12 bases align to TRBD2. V was clipped by 3 bases and J by 5 bases; unmatched bases: 10. The length of the CDR3 is 17 residues. Germline loops: CDR1 MGHRA, CDR2 YSYEKL. In DNA, the CDR3 is TGCGCCAGCAGCCATCCAACTTTACTAGCGGGAGGCGAGACCCAGTACTTC. This codes for CASSHPTLLAGGETQYF.

The CDR3 protein is CASSLGAGALFYGYTF. The CDR3 DNA reads TGCGCCAGCAGCTTAGGGGCGGGGGCGCTTTTCTATGGCTACACCTTC. V gene TRBV5-1 combines with J gene TRBJ1-2; tentative D call: TRBD1 (6 bases). Germline V gene sequence: CDR1 SGHRS, CDR2 YFSETQ. Trimming removed 2 bases at V and 4 bases at J, with 18 bases between. The CDR3 spans 16 residues.

This sequence joins TRBV9 and TRBJ1-1; D remains unclear. Trimming removed 2 bases from V and 1 base from J, with 9 bases in between. Germline V lookup: CDR1 SGDLS, CDR2 YYNGEE. The CDR3 is 14 residues long. Here the CDR3 DNA reads TGTGCCAGCAGCGTGAGGAGTACGAACACTGAAGCTTTCTTT. Its translation: CASSVRSTNTEAFF.

This chain uses TRBV4-2 with TRBJ2-1, with 16 bases fitting TRBD2. Germline loops: CDR1 LGHNA, CDR2 YNFKEQ. The CDR3 extends over 17 amino acids. The J segment lost 9 bases and the V segment lost 4 bases, leaving 9 bases of the junction unmatched. The CDR3 nucleotides read TGTGCCAGCAGCCCACCGGGACTAGCGGGGGGGCCTGGTGAGCAGTTCTTC. Its translation is CASSPPGLAGGPGEQFF.

The gene calls are TRBV7-2 and TRBJ1-6, with a tentative D call TRBD1 (6 bases). From germline, CDR1 is SGHTA and CDR2 FQGNSA. Trimming shortened V by 4 bases and J by 7 bases, and 8 bases separated the two germline ends. CDR3 size: 13 residues. CDR3 residues: CASSSTGNSPLHF. As DNA, the CDR3 is TGTGCCAGCAGCTCCACAGGGAATTCACCCCTCCACTTT.

This sequence joins TRBV6-4 and TRBJ1-5; tentative D call: TRBD1 (6 bases). The CDR3 is 16 residues long. Trimming left V 6 bases short and J 1 base short, with 16 bases between. Germline V CDR1 and CDR2: MRHNA, SNTAGT. The CDR3 bases are TGTGCCAGCAGCGCACAGGGTACGGGAAGCAATCAGCCCCAGCATTTT. Residues: CASSAQGTGSNQPQHF.

This chain joins TRBV7-9 and TRBJ1-6, with D unresolved. CDR3 length equals 15 residues. With 5 bases removed from V and 7 bases from J, the gap between germline ends came to 15 bases. CDR1 SEHNR and CDR2 FQNEAQ come from the germline V gene (reference sequence). The CDR3 DNA reads TGTGCCAGCAGCCCCTGGGTCAGCGGGAATTCACCCCTCCACTTT. Translated, it gives CASSPWVSGNSPLHF.